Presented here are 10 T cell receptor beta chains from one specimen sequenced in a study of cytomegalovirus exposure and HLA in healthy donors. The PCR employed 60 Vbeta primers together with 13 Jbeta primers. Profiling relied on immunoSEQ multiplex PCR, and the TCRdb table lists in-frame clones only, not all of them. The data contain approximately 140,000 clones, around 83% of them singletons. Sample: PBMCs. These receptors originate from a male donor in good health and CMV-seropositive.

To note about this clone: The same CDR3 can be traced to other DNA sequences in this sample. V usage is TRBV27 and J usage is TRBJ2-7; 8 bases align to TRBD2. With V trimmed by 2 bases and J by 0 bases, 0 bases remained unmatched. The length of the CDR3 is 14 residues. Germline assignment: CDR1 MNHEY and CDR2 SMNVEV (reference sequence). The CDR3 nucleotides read TGTGCCAGCAGTTTAAGCGGGGGCTCCTACGAGCAGTACTTC. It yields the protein CASSLSGGSYEQYF.

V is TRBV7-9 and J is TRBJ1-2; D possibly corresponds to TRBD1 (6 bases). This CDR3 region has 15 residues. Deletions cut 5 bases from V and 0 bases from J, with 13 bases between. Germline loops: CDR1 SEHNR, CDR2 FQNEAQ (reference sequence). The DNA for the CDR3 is TGTGCCAGCAGCACTCGGACAGCCACTAACTATGGCTACACCTTC. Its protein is CASSTRTATNYGYTF.

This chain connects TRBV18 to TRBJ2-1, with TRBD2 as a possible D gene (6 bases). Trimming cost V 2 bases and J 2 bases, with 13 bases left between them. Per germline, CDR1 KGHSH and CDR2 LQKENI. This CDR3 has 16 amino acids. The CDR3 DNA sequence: TGTGCCAGCTCACCAAGTGCGGGATTCGCCTACAATGAGCAGTTCTTC. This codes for CASSPSAGFAYNEQFF. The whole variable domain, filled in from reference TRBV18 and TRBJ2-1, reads NAGVMQNPRHLVRRRGQEARLRCSPMKGHSHVYWYRQLPEEGLKFMVYLQKENIIDESGMPKERFSAEFPKEGPSILRIQQVVRGDSAAYFCASSPSAGFAYNEQFFGPGTRLTVL.

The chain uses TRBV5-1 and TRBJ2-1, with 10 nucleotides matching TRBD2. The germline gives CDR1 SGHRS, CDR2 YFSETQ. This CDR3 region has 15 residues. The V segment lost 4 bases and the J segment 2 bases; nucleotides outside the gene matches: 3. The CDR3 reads CASSGSGGAYNEQFF. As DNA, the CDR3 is TGCGCCAGCAGCGGAAGCGGGGGGGCCTACAATGAGCAGTTCTTC. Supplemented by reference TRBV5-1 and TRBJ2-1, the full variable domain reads KAGVTQTPRYLIKTRGQQVTLSCSPISGHRSVSWYQQTPGQGLQFLFEYFSETQRNKGNFPGRFSGRQFSNSRSEMNVSTLELGDSALYLCASSGSGGAYNEQFFGPGTRLTVL.

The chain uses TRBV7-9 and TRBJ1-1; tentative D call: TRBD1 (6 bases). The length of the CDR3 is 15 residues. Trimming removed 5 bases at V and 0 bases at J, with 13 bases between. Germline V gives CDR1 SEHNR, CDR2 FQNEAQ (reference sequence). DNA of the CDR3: TGTGCCAGCAGCATCCCCGGGACAATGAACACTGAAGCTTTCTTT. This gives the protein CASSIPGTMNTEAFF.

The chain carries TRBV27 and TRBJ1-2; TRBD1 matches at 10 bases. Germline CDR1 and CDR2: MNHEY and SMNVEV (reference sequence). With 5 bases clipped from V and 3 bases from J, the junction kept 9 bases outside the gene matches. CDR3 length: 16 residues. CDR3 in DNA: TGTGCCAGCAGTCCCACCGGGACAGGGGTAGACTATGGCTACACCTTC. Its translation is CASSPTGTGVDYGYTF.

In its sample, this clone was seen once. Here the CDR3 reads CASSLSLKETQYF. As DNA, the CDR3 is TGTGCCAGCAGCTTATCACTAAAAGAGACCCAGTACTTC. The rearrangement uses TRBV11-2 and TRBJ2-5; unclear D gene. V lost 2 bases to trimming and J lost 3 bases, with 7 bases between them. Germline loops: CDR1 SGHAT, CDR2 FQNNGV. This CDR3 spans 13 amino acids.

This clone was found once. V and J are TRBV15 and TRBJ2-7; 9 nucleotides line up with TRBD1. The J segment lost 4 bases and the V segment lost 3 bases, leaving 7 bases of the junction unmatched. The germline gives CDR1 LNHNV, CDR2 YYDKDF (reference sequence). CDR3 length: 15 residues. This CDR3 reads CATSSPGQGTYEQYF. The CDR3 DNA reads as TGTGCCACCAGCAGCCCGGGACAGGGAACATACGAGCAGTACTTC.

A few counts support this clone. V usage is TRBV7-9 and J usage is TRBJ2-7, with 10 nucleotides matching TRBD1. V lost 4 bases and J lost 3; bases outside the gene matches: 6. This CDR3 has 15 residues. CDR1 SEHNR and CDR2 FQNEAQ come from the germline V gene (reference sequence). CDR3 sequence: CASSSPDRGFYEQYF. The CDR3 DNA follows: TGTGCCAGCAGCTCCCCGGACAGGGGGTTCTACGAGCAGTACTTC.

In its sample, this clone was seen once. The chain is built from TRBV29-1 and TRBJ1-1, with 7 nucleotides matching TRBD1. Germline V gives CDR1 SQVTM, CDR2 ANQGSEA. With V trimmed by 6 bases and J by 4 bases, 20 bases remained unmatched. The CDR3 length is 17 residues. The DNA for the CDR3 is TGCAGCGTGAAAAAGACCCGGACAGGACCTAGTGGCACTGAAGCTTTCTTT. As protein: CSVKKTRTGPSGTEAFF. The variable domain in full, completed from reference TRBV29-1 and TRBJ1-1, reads SAVISQKPSRDICQRGTSLTIQCQVDSQVTMMFWYRQQPGQSLTLIATANQGSEATYESGFVIDKFPISRPNLTFSTLTVSNMSPEDSSIYLCSVKKTRTGPSGTEAFFGQGTRLTVV.